The 5 T cell receptor beta chains below all came from one sample that was sequenced in a study of OX40 agonist ivuxolimab in advanced cancers. Sequencing used immunoSEQ multiplex PCR; TCRdb keeps in-frame clones, though not all of them. The profile shows some 98,000 clones, around 90% of them singletons. Sequenced material: CD4+ or CD8+ T cells sorted from blood, taken in a trial of the OX40 agonist ivuxolimab. These receptors were collected from an adult with an advanced solid tumor such as melanoma, head and neck, liver or kidney cancer.

This chain joins TRBV5-1 and TRBJ1-1; D remains ambiguous. V lost 0 bases to trimming and J lost 1 base, with 10 bases between them. Germline V gene lookup returns CDR1 SGHRS and CDR2 YFSETQ. The CDR3 covers 15 residues. The CDR3 coding sequence is TGCGCCAGCAGCTTGGCCGGGGAGGGGAACACTGAAGCTTTCTTT. Translation: CASSLAGEGNTEAFF.

V is TRBV6-1 and J is TRBJ2-5; 7 positions agree with TRBD1. Germline CDR1 MNHNS, CDR2 SASEGT. The CDR3 runs to 17 residues. V lost 3 bases, J lost 4 bases, and 14 bases stayed unmatched. The CDR3 DNA sequence: TGTGCCAGCAGTGATTCGGCCGTAGGGGGCTTAGGAGAGACCCAGTACTTC. This encodes CASSDSAVGGLGETQYF.

The chain couples TRBV18 to TRBJ1-1, with D possibly matching TRBD1 (6 bases). This CDR3 region has 15 residues. Germline CDR1 is KGHSH and CDR2 is LQKENI. Trimming stripped 3 bases from V and 0 bases from J, with 11 bases between. CDR3 loop: CASSPAQGLNTEAFF. The CDR3 bases are TGTGCCAGCTCACCGGCACAGGGACTGAACACTGAAGCTTTCTTT.

This chain uses TRBV29-1 with TRBJ1-5; D call uncertain. The CDR3 is 12 amino acids. With 1 base removed from V and 5 bases from J, the gap between germline ends came to 6 bases. CDR1 and CDR2 from the germline V gene are SQVTM and ANQGSEA. In nucleotides, the CDR3 is TGCAGCGTTGAAGGCCCGGATCAGCCCCAGCATTTT. It yields the protein CSVEGPDQPQHF.

The J gene is TRBJ2-4, the V gene TRBV29-1, with 11 bases that match TRBD2. The germline CDR1 and CDR2 sequences are SQVTM and ANQGSEA. With 7 bases clipped from V and 8 bases from J, the junction kept 7 bases outside the gene matches. The CDR3 totals 13 residues. The CDR3 region is CSAGTSGKDIQYF. The CDR3 bases are TGCAGCGCCGGGACTAGCGGAAAGGACATTCAGTACTTC.